The entry below describes one T cell receptor beta chain. No antigen is known for it. Attachment of unique molecular identifiers was made to individual cDNA molecules. One entry per CDR3 protein, called by TCRdb with MiXCR from the 5' RACE reads. The sample consists of roughly 75,000 distinct CDR3 sequences, approximately 12% of them appearing once. The data derive from a study of early T cells in non-severe SARS-CoV-2 infection. Study context: Unpaired chains resulted from sequencing bulk RNA of unsorted whole blood. Notes on the study in general: Clonotype matching in VDJdb favored anti-spike CD8 responses and did not capture private and CD4 specificities.

The CDR3 extends over 14 amino acids. J was trimmed by 2 bases and V by 0 bases; bases with no gene match: 1. Per germline, CDR1 LGHDT and CDR2 YNNKEL (reference sequence). The sequencing input was whole blood. This receptor was identified in an adult who was a healthcare worker with PCR-confirmed SARS-CoV-2 infection or an uninfected control (not recorded which). The chain joins TRBV3-1 to TRBJ2-7; 7 positions agree with TRBD2. DNA of the CDR3: TGTGCCAGCAGCCAAGAGGGGGGGACCTACGAGCAGTACTTC. Residues: CASSQEGGTYEQYF.